This T cell receptor beta chain comes out of a study of cytomegalovirus exposure and HLA in healthy donors listed by TCRdb under 2017. For context, the study as a whole: An earlier analysis of approximately 640 of the donors reported about 250 Gb of sequence data and some 120 million unique TCR beta sequences from some 180 million T cells. Approximately 330 gigabases of sequencing data and around 85 million unique TCR sequences made up an early release that covered 500 to 650 HLA-typed donors. Of the roughly 400 genotyped donors, approximately 82% fell in the genetic ancestry cluster associated with self-reported Caucasian donors. The study was designed to test whether signatures of past pathogen exposure could be identified by cataloging public T cell receptors. Using immunosequencing, the study profiled T cell repertoires from 666 subjects and related those repertoires to cytomegalovirus serostatus. Along with the approximately 700-subject first cohort, a separate validation cohort of over 90 different subjects was used. To predict cytomegalovirus infection status, the study combined high-throughput TCR immunosequencing, statistical association of individual TCRs with disease status, and machine learning. A later analysis re-examined previously published TCR beta repertoires from 600 to 700 donors and added high-resolution HLA genotyping to investigate patterns of TCR occurrence. Rather than using new phenotypic data, the later analysis identified candidate immune exposures from TCR beta sequences and from how often those sequences occurred across donors. An earlier analysis of some 500 of the donors applied high-throughput TCR beta sequencing to assess whether each TCR beta V gene segment acted as functional or pseudogenic. Donor age, sex, ethnicity and CMV serostatus were compiled together with the repertoire data. A later genetic analysis took genome-wide SNP genotypes for about 60% of the roughly 670 donors and used that subset as a discovery cohort. All discovery cohort repertoires had been generated using a single sequencing platform. Class I and class II HLA loci were covered by the typing at four-digit resolution. The number of typed donors differed by locus: roughly 629-640 for A, B, C, DRB1 and DQB1; 522 for DQA1; some 590 for DPA1; and 400 to 480 for DPB1. Roughly 5 DR-DQ haplotypes were treated as single units for association and clustering because of strong linkage in the cohort. Among roughly 400 genotyped donors of the cohort, an average of roughly 230,000 unique TCR beta nucleotide sequences was sequenced per donor, of which roughly 17% were non-productive. Here is what the overall study found, with its caveats: According to a later analysis, most CMV-associated TCR beta chains appeared to be HLA-restricted, and the HLA associations seemed to be driven largely by CMV exposure. Across donors, most TCR sequences were observed very rarely, whereas some public TCRs were present in many individuals. The classifier was reported to diagnose cytomegalovirus status with high specificity and sensitivity in both the original cohort and the validation cohort. It was suggested by the authors that the approach could potentially be generalized to other disease states and immunological phenotypes. When HLA alleles, especially DR and DQ, strongly co-occurred, TCR associations were difficult to assign to individual alleles. Some IMGT-functional V segments, including TRBV6-2 and TRBV6-3, could not be told apart with the 87-base-pair reads, so those segments were excluded. Sequencing depth was assumed to be roughly uniform across donors in the presence/absence analyses, though that assumption may not hold. In vitro tests confirmed that a few of the cytomegalovirus-associated TCR beta chains recognize cytomegalovirus antigens. In a later analysis, HLA-associated TCR beta chains showed more clonal expansion and lower generation probabilities than non-associated chains that were equally common. Only TCR beta chains were sequenced in this cohort, and the absence of alpha or paired-chain data limited detectable features. Correlated functional status among segregating V segments might reflect linkage disequilibrium, but an unknown experimental factor could not be ruled out. A total of 150 or so TCR beta chains were listed by the study as associated with cytomegalovirus. In a later analysis, the rate of TCR association differed among HLA loci, with DRB1 alleles having the most associated TCRs and HLA-C alleles having the fewest. A cluster of highly shared sequence variants was judged likely to represent a technical artifact of the sequencing pipeline. Immune exposure information for the cohort was limited to CMV serostatus. Several of the top co-occurrence clusters appeared to be linked to parvovirus B19, influenza, CMV and Epstein-Barr virus, according to a later analysis. A further reported finding was that TCR beta sequences accurately predicted the HLA-A and HLA-B alleles for most subjects in the first cohort. Specific HLA alleles were associated with about 17,000 TCR beta sequences at a false discovery rate of 0.05 in a later analysis. A later genetic analysis associated a missense DCLRE1C variant with V-gene and J-gene trimming of TCR beta chains, and an independent cohort replicated the association. Broadly in line with IMGT annotations, most TCR beta V segments showed up in productive rearrangements about 90% or about 30% of the time in an earlier analysis of around 550 of the donors. Because counts were too low, fewer than 20 rarely observed V segments, including chromosome 9 orphons, were excluded from the earlier analysis of around 640 of the donors. A later genetic analysis reported fewer N-insertions in productive TCRs among donors in an Asian-associated ancestry cluster than the roughly 700-donor mean. Because some donors lacked HLA typing at each locus, the association tests relied only on the typed subset.

This clone was observed a handful of times. Its binding antigen is unknown. No base quality values were provided; no much bigger clone lies one nucleotide off. V drops 7 bases and J drops 1 base, leaving 13 bases in between. Taken from the germline V gene (reference sequence), the CDR1 and CDR2 loops are SEHNR and FQNEAQ. From its cysteine to its phenylalanine, the CDR3 spans 14 amino acids. Only CDR3 DNA remains: 42 bases, in frame from the first base. The cohort comprised approximately 700 healthy bone marrow donors. At the time of sampling, all cohort members were nominally healthy, though unrecorded immune exposures were likely present. The donor tested CMV seronegative, placing the donor among the 350 to 400 seronegative members of the cohort. A peripheral blood sample was provided by each donor, and peripheral blood mononuclear cells were used for TCR beta sequencing. The Qiagen DNeasy Blood Extraction Kit was used to extract genomic DNA from the blood cell samples.

Receptors were amplified or captured by the immunoSEQ multiplex PCR assay. For the multiplex PCR, a mixture combining 60 forward primers for TCR Vbeta segments and 13 reverse primers for TCR Jbeta segments was used. The CDR3 region of rearranged TCR beta genes was amplified from genomic DNA with a multiplex PCR assay. The amplified TCR beta libraries were sequenced on the Illumina HiSeq System as 87-base-pair reads. In the authors' own workflow: A later analysis tallied around 87 million unique TCR beta chains across the 660 or so repertoires, and some 12 million of those chains were shared by two or more donors. Raw reads were error-corrected and collapsed into unique sequences by a nearest-neighbor algorithm in which closely related sequences were merged to remove PCR and sequencing errors. Alignment of CDR3 sequences to IMGT reference sequences was used to assign V, D and J gene segments. For a sequence to be retained, a match of at least six nucleotides was required to both a V gene segment and a J gene segment. Rearrangements were classified as productive when the CDR3 lacked stop codons and remained in frame with V and J, and all other rearrangements were classified as non-productive. CDR3 was defined by IMGT convention, running from the second conserved V-encoded cysteine to the conserved J-encoded phenylalanine. In an earlier analysis of approximately 590 of the donors, sequences lacking an unambiguous match to a single V gene segment were excluded. An earlier analysis of 587 of the donors called V segments functional above 56.7% productive rearrangements and segregating when the between-donor standard deviation exceeded 5%. A statistical classification framework was built for diagnosing cytomegalovirus status from the catalog of TCR beta chain sequences. A later analysis assigned V and J genes by comparing TCR nucleotide sequences with IMGT/GENE-DB human TR gene sequences. The TCRdist pipeline was used in a later analysis to assign CDR3 sequences and most-parsimonious VDJ recombination scenarios. In a later analysis, each TCR beta chain was defined by its CDR3 amino acid sequence together with its V-gene family, and reads without a unique V-gene family were excluded. In a later analysis, several hundred highly shared, low-generation-probability nucleotide sequences were removed to address suspected cross-contamination and a sequencing artifact. In a later analysis, a clonal expansion index for each public chain was calculated from normalized within-repertoire ranks of inferred template counts. Generation probabilities in a later analysis came from a VDJ recombination model fitted to out-of-frame rearrangements, and those results were checked against IGoR. Hypergeometric tests were used in a later analysis to score TCR-TCR, TCR-HLA and TCR-CMV co-occurrence, with a repertoire-size bias correction applied to the TCR pairs. To estimate false discovery rates, a later analysis permuted the HLA or CMV assignments 20 times. In a later analysis, co-occurring TCRs were grouped using DBSCAN, and TCRdist sequence similarity was added for clustering within HLA-allele-positive subsets. For co-occurrence clustering, repertoires with fewer than 30,000 or more than 120,000 public chains were excluded, along with four or five repertoires with anomalous nucleotide sharing. This is the immuneACCESS table as TCRdb keeps it, with only in-frame sequences that have V and J called. A part of the clones is gone; compared with another copy, unresolved V genes explain less than half, and the rest is unexplained. That table supplies the V and J calls and clone size; D and trimming were determined from the DNA. For this sample the table gives about 200,000 clones, of which 60% to 80% were detected only once. The ten top clones hold 2.5% to 3.5% of the sample.

Specimen: PBMCs. This TCR was sampled from a woman aged 25 to 39 in good health and CMV-seronegative. The chain is assembled from TRBV7-9 and TRBJ1-1; D gene: possibly TRBD1, on 5 matching bases. The sequenced DNA is TGTGCCAGCACCGGATGGGGCGAGAACACTGAAGCTTTCTTT. Its protein reads: CASTGWGENTEAFF. The CDR3 plus the reference TRBV7-9 and TRBJ1-1 genes for the other parts give the full variable domain: DTGVSQNPRHKITKRGQNVTFRCDPISEHNRLYWYRQTLGQGPEFLTYFQNEAQLEKSRLLSDRFSAERPKGSFSTLEIQRTEQGDSAMYLCASTGWGENTEAFFGQGTRLTVV.